This T cell receptor (beta chain) was found in a study of cytotoxic CD8 clonotypes in ibrutinib-treated CLL. Turning to the study itself: The group held over nine relapsed/refractory and roughly 15 treatment-naive patients, with under 18 IGHV unmutated. Broader study findings: Private clonotypes, not public ones, expanded at ibrutinib response.

The method was immunoSEQ multiplex PCR; TCRdb's version includes in-frame clones alone and lacks a portion of them. The sample has about 50,000 clones; approximately 87% are singletons. As concerns this clone: The antigen is not known.

Germline CDR1 SQVTM, CDR2 ANQGSEA. This CDR3 contains 14 residues. Trimming removed 6 bases from V and 5 bases from J, with 18 bases in between. V gene TRBV29-1 combines with J gene TRBJ2-3, with D possibly being TRBD1 (5 bases). This sample comprised PBMCs, obtained after 24 months of ibrutinib treatment. The receptor was derived from a human donor with chronic lymphocytic leukemia. CDR3 in amino acids: CSVNSQASQDTQYF. CDR3 DNA: TGCAGCGTAAACTCACAGGCTTCACAAGATACGCAGTATTTT.